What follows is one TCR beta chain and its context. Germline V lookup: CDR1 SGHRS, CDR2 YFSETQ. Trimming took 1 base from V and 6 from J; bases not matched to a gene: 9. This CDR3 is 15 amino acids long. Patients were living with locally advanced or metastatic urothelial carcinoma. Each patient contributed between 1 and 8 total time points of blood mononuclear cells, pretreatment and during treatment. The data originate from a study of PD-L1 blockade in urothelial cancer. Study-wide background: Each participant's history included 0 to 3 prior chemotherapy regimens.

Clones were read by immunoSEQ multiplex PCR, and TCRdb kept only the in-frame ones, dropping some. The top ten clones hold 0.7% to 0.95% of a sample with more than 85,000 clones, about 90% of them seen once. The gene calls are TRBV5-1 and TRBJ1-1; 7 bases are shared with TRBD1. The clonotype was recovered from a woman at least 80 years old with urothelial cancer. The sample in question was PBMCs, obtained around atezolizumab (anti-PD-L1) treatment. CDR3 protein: CASSLIGDRAAEAFF. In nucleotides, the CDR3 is TGCGCCAGCAGCTTGATAGGCGACAGGGCCGCTGAAGCTTTCTTT.